The entry below describes one TCR beta chain. Its antigen remains unidentified. PBMC-derived CD4+ and CD8+ T cells were sorted. Extracted RNA was reverse transcribed into cDNA, the sequencing template. Using immunoSEQ multiplex PCR, the repertoire was profiled, and TCRdb retains in-frame clones only, with some absent. The profile shows under 250,000 clones, approximately 53% of them singletons. V was shortened by 5 bases and J by 6 bases, with 20 bases between the two germline ends. CDR1 and CDR2 (germline): SGHAT, FQNNGV. This CDR3 has 15 residues. This entry comes from a study of CD8+ T cells in alopecia areata. Broader study findings: Clonality was higher in lesional than normal scalp, especially in alopecia totalis/universalis. Patients shared TCRs less clearly than mice did, possibly for HLA-related reasons.

This sequence was found in a human donor in good health. The rearrangement links TRBV11-2 to TRBJ2-7; no firm D call. The sequenced material came from CD8+ T cells sorted from blood. The CDR3 DNA sequence: TGTGCCAGCAGCCCCGCAGTGGACCTCCTTAGCGAGCAGTACTTC. This gives the protein CASSPAVDLLSEQYF.